These 29 T cell receptor beta chains were all obtained from the same sample, sequenced in a study of response to subunit inactivated influenza vaccine. TCRdb reanalysed the RT-PCR reads using MiXCR and keeps one entry per CDR3 protein. The top ten hold more than 9.5% of the sample, which has about 540,000 distinct CDR3 sequences, 12% to 15% seen once. The source was PBMCs from blood, collected roughly 12 days after vaccination. These receptor sequences come from a man in his fifties or sixties who received an inactivated influenza vaccine.

This clonotype was counted between two and nine times. The V and J genes are TRBV10-3 and TRBJ2-2; a weak D match, TRBD1 (6 bases). The germline V gene has CDR1 ENHRY and CDR2 SYGVKD. The CDR3 is made up of 16 amino acids. V gave up 8 bases and J gave up 2 bases, with 18 bases separating them. DNA for the CDR3: TGTGCCATCCGCCGAAGGGGGTTGGACAACACCGGGGAGCTGTTTTTT. Protein: CAIRRRGLDNTGELFF.

The chain combines TRBV20-1 with TRBJ2-3; 8 bases line up with TRBD2. CDR3 length: 14 residues. Losses at the gene ends were 6 bases for V and 1 base for J; bases not matched to a gene: 6. Germline V gene lookup returns CDR1 DFQATT and CDR2 SNEGSKA (reference sequence). The CDR3 reads CSAQIAGRTDTQYF. The DNA for the CDR3 is TGCAGTGCGCAAATAGCGGGACGCACAGATACGCAGTATTTT.

In its sample, this clonotype was seen many times. The chain employs TRBV19 and TRBJ1-5; D gene unclear. CDR1 is LNHDA and CDR2 is SQIVND in the germline V gene (reference sequence). V was cut by 3 bases and J by 4 bases, with 7 bases left in between. This CDR3 has 13 amino acids. CDR3 region: CASSMTGNQPQHF. The CDR3 DNA sequence: TGTGCCAGTAGTATGACGGGTAATCAGCCCCAGCATTTT.

There are a few counts of this clonotype. The chain uses TRBV4-1 and TRBJ1-6; D is unresolved. The CDR3 runs to 15 residues. Germline V CDR1 and CDR2: MGHRA, YSYEKL. V lost 1 base and J lost 8, with 12 bases in between. As DNA, the CDR3 is TGCGCCAGCAGCCAAGTGGTGACCTGGGATTCACCCCTCCACTTT. Residues: CASSQVVTWDSPLHF.

This clonotype was detected only a few times. The chain links TRBV12-3 or TRBV12-4 to TRBJ2-2; TRBD1 agrees at 9 bases. Unmatched junction bases numbered 11, after V lost 5 bases and J lost 7 bases. This CDR3 is built from 16 residues. The CDR3 spells CASSRILGQGYGELFF. The DNA of the CDR3 is TGTGCCAGCAGTCGGATTCTGGGACAGGGCTACGGGGAGCTGTTTTTT.

This clonotype was counted between two and nine times. The V and J genes are TRBV20-1 and TRBJ2-3; no clear D. Germline values: CDR1 DFQATT, CDR2 SNEGSKA (reference sequence). The CDR3 spans 12 residues. Trimming removed 1 base from V and 5 bases from J, with 7 bases in between. CDR3 region: CSARGLLDTQYF. CDR3 nucleotide sequence: TGCAGTGCTAGAGGGCTTCTAGATACGCAGTATTTT.

This clonotype was seen more than once but under ten times. The gene calls are TRBV7-9 and TRBJ2-1, with 12 bases matching TRBD2. The CDR3 loop spans 16 amino acids. Germline CDR1 is SEHNR and CDR2 is FQNEAQ (reference sequence). V dropped 5 bases and J dropped 5; count of bases not matched to a gene: 7. The CDR3 reads CASSRGTSGFNNEQFF. DNA for the CDR3: TGTGCCAGCAGCAGAGGGACTAGCGGGTTCAACAATGAGCAGTTCTTC.

The V gene is TRBV4-2, the J gene TRBJ1-5, with no clear D. This CDR3 is built from 15 residues. The V and J ends lost 2 bases and 0 bases respectively, with 8 bases between them. Germline CDR1 LGHNA, CDR2 YNFKEQ. The CDR3 region has the DNA TGTGCCAGCAGCCAAAATACAGATAGCAATCAGCCCCAGCATTTT. Its protein product is CASSQNTDSNQPQHF.

This sequence joins TRBV5-5 and TRBJ1-1; D gene ambiguous. Per germline, CDR1 SGHKS and CDR2 YYEKEE (reference sequence). This CDR3 has 13 residues. The germline V and J ends were trimmed by 3 bases and 5 bases, with 11 bases remaining between them. CDR3 nucleotide sequence: TGTGCCAGCAGCTGGGTGCTTGGAACTGAAGCTTTCTTT. Its translation is CASSWVLGTEAFF.

The chain recombines TRBV28 with TRBJ2-4, with a weak D call TRBD1 (5 bases). This CDR3 contains 15 residues. Looked up from germline, CDR1 is MDHEN and CDR2 is SYDVKM. V gave up 6 bases and J gave up 0 bases, with 12 bases separating them. CDR3 region: CASRERQLAKNIQYF. As DNA, the CDR3 is TGTGCCAGCAGGGAGAGACAGCTAGCCAAAAACATTCAGTACTTC.

This clonotype was detected a few times. This rearrangement joins TRBV7-3 to TRBJ2-2; D is possibly TRBD2 (6 bases). Germline V CDR1 and CDR2: SGHTA, FQGTGA. The length of the CDR3 is 13 residues. Trimming took off 5 bases at V and 4 bases at J, with 8 bases between the two ends. This chain's CDR3 is CASSPEGTGELFF. The CDR3 nucleotides read TGTGCCAGCAGCCCGGAGGGCACCGGGGAGCTGTTTTTT.

This clonotype has only a few counts. V gene TRBV12-3 or TRBV12-4 combines with J gene TRBJ1-5; D ambiguous. This CDR3 has 15 amino acids. V shed 3 bases and J shed 7 bases, with 16 bases lying between them. Here the CDR3 DNA reads TGTGCCAGCAGTTTCCGGGGATCCGGTGCGCAGCCCCAGCATTTT. Translation: CASSFRGSGAQPQHF.

This clonotype was picked up a small number of times. This CDR3 reads CASSSEGGEGYEQYF. CDR3 nucleotide sequence: TGTGCCAGCAGCTCAGAGGGGGGGGAGGGCTACGAGCAGTACTTC. V is TRBV7-6 and J is TRBJ2-7; a possible D gene is TRBD2 (7 bases). Between the trimmed V and J ends, which lost 4 bases and 3 bases, there was a span of 16 bases. Germline V gene sequence: CDR1 SGHVS, CDR2 FNYEAQ. The CDR3 length is 15 residues.

CDR3 loop: CASSYFAGTGGAVEQYF. Here the CDR3 DNA reads TGTGCCAGCAGTTACTTTGCCGGGACAGGGGGCGCGGTCGAGCAGTACTTC. The rearrangement joins TRBV6-5 to TRBJ2-7, with 12 bases matching TRBD1. This CDR3 region has 17 residues. V lost 1 base, J lost 6 bases, and 10 bases stayed unmatched. The V gene's germline CDR1 is MNHEY and CDR2 SVGAGI.

This sequence joins TRBV6-1 and TRBJ1-1; D is ambiguous. Trimming shortened V by 0 bases and J by 4 bases, and 6 bases separated the two germline ends. The CDR3 has 13 residues. Germline V gene sequence: CDR1 MNHNS, CDR2 SASEGT. CDR3 sequence: CASSEAGITEAFF. The CDR3, as DNA: TGTGCCAGCAGTGAAGCGGGGATCACTGAAGCTTTCTTT.

Comments on this clonotype: The junction departs from the called germline gene at one end, perhaps through a read error. This chain connects TRBV6-2 or TRBV6-3 to TRBJ2-7, with D tentatively TRBD2 (6 bases). The CDR3 totals 15 residues. CDR1 is MNHEY and CDR2 is SVGEGT in the germline V gene. CDR3 protein: CASSKEPTRAYAQYF. CDR3 nucleotides: TGTGCCAGCAGCAAGGAACCGACTAGGGCCTACGCGCAGTACTTC.

This clonotype was seen many times. The V and J genes are TRBV28 and TRBJ2-7, with 13 bases matching TRBD2. CDR3 length equals 17 residues. Germline trimming cut 5 bases from V and 5 bases from J; bases unmatched to any gene: 12. CDR1 is MDHEN and CDR2 is SYDVKM in the germline V gene. The CDR3 reads CASSLGRGTSGIDEQYF. The CDR3 DNA reads as TGTGCCAGCAGTCTGGGCCGAGGGACTAGCGGGATAGACGAGCAGTACTTC.

This clonotype was picked up a small number of times. This chain links TRBV6-2 or TRBV6-3 with TRBJ2-5; TRBD1 agrees at 9 bases. There are 16 residues in the CDR3. CDR1 and CDR2 (germline): MNHEY, SVGEGT. Trimming cost V 4 bases and J 5 bases; bases outside gene matches: 11. DNA for the CDR3: TGTGCCAGCAGTTTTACGACAGGGGGTGGTAAGGAGACCCAGTACTTC. This translates into CASSFTTGGGKETQYF.

The chain joins TRBV7-2 to TRBJ2-7; D possibly corresponds to TRBD2 (5 bases). V was pared by 3 bases and J by 0 bases, with 12 bases between. The CDR3 runs 15 residues. CDR1 and CDR2 from the germline V gene are SGHTA and FQGNSA. CDR3 bases: TGTGCCAGCAGCTTCGGTGGTGGGAGCTCCTACGAGCAGTACTTC. This encodes CASSFGGGSSYEQYF.

The chain joins TRBV7-2 to TRBJ1-2; 9 nucleotides match TRBD1. V shed 6 bases and J 5 bases; nucleotides not matched to a gene: 10. The CDR3 is made up of 15 amino acids. Germline loops: CDR1 SGHTA, CDR2 FQGNSA. CDR3 amino acids: CASREWTGASYGYTF. The DNA of the CDR3 is TGTGCCAGCAGAGAATGGACAGGGGCCTCGTATGGCTACACCTTC.

This clonotype has more than one count but fewer than ten. The genes are TRBV3-1 and TRBJ1-1; D might be TRBD1 (5 bases). The CDR3 is made up of 14 amino acids. Germline values: CDR1 LGHDT, CDR2 YNNKEL (reference sequence). The V and J ends lost 4 bases and 5 bases respectively, with 14 bases between them. The CDR3 bases are TGTGCCAGCAGCCTCTTTGGGGGTGGAACTGAAGCTTTCTTT. Its protein product is CASSLFGGGTEAFF. The full variable domain, with the rest looked up from reference TRBV3-1 and TRBJ1-1, is DTAVSQTPKYLVTQMGNDKSIKCEQNLGHDTMYWYKQDSKKFLKIMFSYNNKELIINETVPNRFSPKSPDKAHLNLHINSLELGDSAVYFCASSLFGGGTEAFFGQGTRLTVV.

In its sample, this clonotype was seen many times. V gene TRBV12-3 or TRBV12-4 combines with J gene TRBJ2-2; D is perhaps TRBD2 (6 bases). The V gene lost 3 bases and the J gene lost 5 bases, with 13 bases spanning the gap. The CDR3 spans 15 residues. CDR3 residues: CASSFTSPATGELFF. CDR3 DNA: TGTGCCAGCAGTTTTACTAGCCCGGCGACCGGGGAGCTGTTTTTT.

The rearrangement joins TRBV29-1 to TRBJ1-2; D gene uncertain. V was pared by 4 bases and J by 2 bases, with 8 bases between. This CDR3 has 12 amino acids. Germline V gives CDR1 SQVTM, CDR2 ANQGSEA. CDR3 sequence reads: CSVGTYNYGYTF. CDR3 bases: TGCAGCGTTGGGACCTACAACTATGGCTACACCTTC.

This clonotype was observed a handful of times. The V and J genes are TRBV7-8 and TRBJ2-3; 13 nucleotides match TRBD2. V lost 4 bases and J lost 2; bases outside the gene matches: 6. The CDR3 is made up of 17 amino acids. The V gene's germline CDR1 is SGHVS and CDR2 FQNEAQ. The CDR3 is CASSSGLAGPVTDTQYF. In DNA, the CDR3 is TGTGCCAGCAGCTCGGGACTAGCGGGACCAGTCACAGATACGCAGTATTTT. The whole variable domain, filled in from reference TRBV7-8 and TRBJ2-3, reads GAGVSQSPRYKVAKRGQDVALRCDPISGHVSLFWYQQALGQGPEFLTYFQNEAQLDKSGLPSDRFFAERPEGSVSTLKIQRTQQEDSAVYLCASSSGLAGPVTDTQYFGPGTRLTVL.

This clonotype was picked up one time. The V gene is TRBV6-2 or TRBV6-3, the J gene TRBJ2-1; TRBD2 agrees at 14 bases. V shed 0 bases and J 15 bases; nucleotides not matched to a gene: 10. The germline V gene encodes CDR1 MNHEY and CDR2 SVGEGT. The CDR3 contains 16 residues. CDR3 region: CASSYSRGTSGGVVFF. The CDR3 bases are TGTGCCAGCAGTTACTCTAGAGGGACTAGCGGGGGAGTGGTGTTCTTC.

This clonotype was seen a few times. The chain is built from TRBV20-1 and TRBJ2-7; maybe TRBD1 (5 bases). CDR1 and CDR2 (germline): DFQATT, SNEGSKA (reference sequence). The CDR3 contains 14 residues. Trimming took 0 bases from V and 0 from J, leaving 9 bases between them. CDR3: CSARETGHSYEQYF. In DNA, the CDR3 is TGCAGTGCTAGAGAAACAGGACACTCCTACGAGCAGTACTTC.

The chain combines TRBV2 with TRBJ1-6, with D maybe TRBD1 (6 bases). Germline values: CDR1 SNHLY, CDR2 FYNNEI. Trimming left V 2 bases short and J 5 bases short, with 10 bases between. The CDR3 covers 15 residues. This CDR3 reads CASSEQGWDNSPLHF. The CDR3, as DNA: TGTGCCAGCAGTGAACAGGGGTGGGATAATTCACCCCTCCACTTT.

This clonotype came up a few times. The rearrangement joins TRBV4-2 to TRBJ2-3; tentative D call: TRBD2 (6 bases). The V gene lost 1 base and the J gene lost 4 bases, with 12 bases spanning the gap. The CDR3 contains 15 residues. Germline values: CDR1 LGHNA, CDR2 YNFKEQ. DNA for the CDR3: TGTGCCAGCAGCCAAGGCCCGGGGGTCGCAGATACGCAGTATTTT. Its protein product is CASSQGPGVADTQYF.

This clonotype has at least ten counts. The chain uses TRBV6-1 and TRBJ2-1; no reliable D call. Germline V gene data show CDR1 as MNHNS and CDR2 as SASEGT. Trimming took off 8 bases at V and 0 bases at J, with 11 bases between the two ends. The CDR3 covers 14 residues. As DNA, the CDR3 is TGTGCCAGCTCCTCGGCAAGCTCCTACAATGAGCAGTTCTTC. Protein product: CASSSASSYNEQFF.